This T cell receptor beta chain was captured by sequencing in a study of tumor-infiltrating lymphocytes in localized non-small cell lung cancer. Study-wide results and limits: Each assay used a separate piece of the same tissue.

The ends were cut back, 5 bases at V and 6 bases at J, with 20 bases in the middle. Germline CDR1 and CDR2: LNHNV and YYDKDF (reference sequence). This CDR3 is built from 16 residues. Measured with immunoSEQ multiplex PCR; TCRdb has only the in-frame clones, and not every one. The table has under 2,500 clones, around half seen once. A note on this clone: The antigen remains undetermined.

V and J are TRBV15 and TRBJ1-5; a possible D gene is TRBD1 (6 bases). The sequenced sample was uninvolved lung tissue not adjacent to the tumor. The receptor comes from a human donor with non-small cell lung cancer. Some clones in this sample may be carry-over from other donors' samples. CDR3 DNA sequence: TGTGCCACCAGCGATGGGGCAGGGGATAGGTTTCAGCCCCAGCATTTT. It translates to CATSDGAGDRFQPQHF.